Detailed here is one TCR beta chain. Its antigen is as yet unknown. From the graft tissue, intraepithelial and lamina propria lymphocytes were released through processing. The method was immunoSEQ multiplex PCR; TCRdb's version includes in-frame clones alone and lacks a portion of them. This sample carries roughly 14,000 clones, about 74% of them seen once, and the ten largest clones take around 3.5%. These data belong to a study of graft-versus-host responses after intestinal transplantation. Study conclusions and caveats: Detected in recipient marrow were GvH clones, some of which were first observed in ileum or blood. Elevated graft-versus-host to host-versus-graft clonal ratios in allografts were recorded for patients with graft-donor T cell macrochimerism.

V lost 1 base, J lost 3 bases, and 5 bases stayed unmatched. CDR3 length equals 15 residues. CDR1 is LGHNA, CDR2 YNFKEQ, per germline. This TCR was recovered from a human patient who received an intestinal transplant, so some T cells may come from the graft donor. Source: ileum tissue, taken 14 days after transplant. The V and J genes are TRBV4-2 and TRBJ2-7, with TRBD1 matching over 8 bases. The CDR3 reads CASSQGRDRSYEQYF. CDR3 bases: TGTGCCAGCAGCCAAGGCAGGGACAGGAGCTACGAGCAGTACTTC.